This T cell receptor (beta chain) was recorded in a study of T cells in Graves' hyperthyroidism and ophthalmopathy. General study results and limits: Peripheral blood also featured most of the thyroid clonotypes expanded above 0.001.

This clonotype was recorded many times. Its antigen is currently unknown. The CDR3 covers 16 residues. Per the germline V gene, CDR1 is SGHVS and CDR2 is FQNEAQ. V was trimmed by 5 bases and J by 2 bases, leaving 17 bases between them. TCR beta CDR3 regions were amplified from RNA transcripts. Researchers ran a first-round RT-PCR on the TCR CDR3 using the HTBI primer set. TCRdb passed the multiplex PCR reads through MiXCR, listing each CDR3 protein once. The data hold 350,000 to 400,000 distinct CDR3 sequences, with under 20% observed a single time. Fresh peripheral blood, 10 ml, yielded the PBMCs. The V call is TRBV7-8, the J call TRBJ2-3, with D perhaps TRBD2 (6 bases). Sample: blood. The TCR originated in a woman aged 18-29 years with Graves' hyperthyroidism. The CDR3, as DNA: TGTGCCAGCAGCCCTCCTCTCGGGGACTCCACAGATACGCAGTATTTT. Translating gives CASSPPLGDSTDTQYF.